The 14 T cell receptor beta chains presented below share a single source sample, sequenced in a study of Ad26.COV2.S vaccination and SARS-CoV-2 variants. Measured with immunoSEQ multiplex PCR; TCRdb has only the in-frame clones, and not every one. The profile shows around 300,000 clones, around 89% of them singletons. Sample treatment: roughly 18 received Ad26.COV2.S at low or high dose, single or two shots; roughly five received placebo; per-sample allocation not given. Collection of the samples took place on day 63 after the first injection of vaccine or placebo. Here the sequenced sample was peripheral blood, taken in a trial of Ad26.COV2.S vaccine versus placebo. The source is a person between 18 and 60 years old who received the Ad26.COV2.S COVID-19 vaccine or a placebo.

The chain uses TRBV4-2 and TRBJ1-1; D unresolved. Trimming shortened V by 0 bases and J by 8 bases, and 22 bases separated the two germline ends. CDR1 is LGHNA, CDR2 YNFKEQ, per germline. The CDR3 is made up of 17 amino acids. CDR3 sequence reads: CASSQEVQTIRHSEAFF. In nucleotides, the CDR3 is TGTGCCAGCAGCCAAGAAGTACAAACGATCAGACATAGCGAAGCTTTCTTT.

The CDR3 bases are TGCGCCAGCAGCTTGCAAGGGGGTCGGTACGGGGAGCTGTTTTTT. It translates to CASSLQGGRYGELFF. The chain uses TRBV5-1 and TRBJ2-2, with D maybe TRBD1 (6 bases). Between the trimmed V and J ends, which lost 1 base and 7 bases, there was a span of 14 bases. Germline CDR1 SGHRS, CDR2 YFSETQ. The CDR3 loop spans 15 amino acids. The whole variable domain, remainder taken from reference TRBV5-1 and TRBJ2-2, is KAGVTQTPRYLIKTRGQQVTLSCSPISGHRSVSWYQQTPGQGLQFLFEYFSETQRNKGNFPGRFSGRQFSNSRSEMNVSTLELGDSALYLCASSLQGGRYGELFFGEGSRLTVL.

The genes are TRBV3-1 (or the pseudogene TRBV3-2) and TRBJ1-1; D perhaps matches TRBD1 (5 bases). The CDR3 contains 14 residues. V shed 4 bases and J shed 6 bases, with 15 bases lying between them. Germline V gives CDR1 LGHDT, CDR2 YNNKEL (reference sequence). DNA of the CDR3: TGTGCCAGCAGCCGAACTGAGGGGATTGCTGAAGCTTTCTTT. It translates to CASSRTEGIAEAFF.

The CDR3 DNA reads TGTGCCAGCAGCCCGACAGGGAGGACTCCTAATGAAAAACTGTTTTTT. It codes for CASSPTGRTPNEKLFF. This sequence joins TRBV7-9 and TRBJ1-4, with 7 nucleotides matching TRBD1. The germline V gene has CDR1 SEHNR and CDR2 FQNEAQ (reference sequence). The V segment lost 5 bases and the J segment 3 bases; nucleotides outside the gene matches: 9. The CDR3 runs 16 residues. Drawing the rest from reference TRBV7-9 and TRBJ1-4, the complete variable domain is DTGVSQNPRHKITKRGQNVTFRCDPISEHNRLYWYRQTLGQGPEFLTYFQNEAQLEKSRLLSDRFSAERPKGSFSTLEIQRTEQGDSAMYLCASSPTGRTPNEKLFFGSGTQLSVL.

The genes are TRBV15 and TRBJ2-7, with 8 bases identical to TRBD2. With 3 bases clipped from V and 0 bases from J, the junction kept 10 bases outside the gene matches. The length of the CDR3 is 17 residues. The germline CDR1 and CDR2 sequences are LNHNV and YYDKDF (reference sequence). The CDR3 DNA follows: TGTGCCACCAGCAGGAGGGTTCAGACTAGCGTCTCCTACGAGCAGTACTTC. It codes for CATSRRVQTSVSYEQYF.

V is TRBV18 and J is TRBJ2-7, with a weak D call TRBD1 (5 bases). The CDR3 totals 14 residues. Trimming removed 0 bases from V and 2 bases from J, with 8 bases in between. CDR1 is KGHSH and CDR2 is LQKENI in the germline V gene. The CDR3 region has the DNA TGTGCCAGCTCACCACCCATGACAGCCTACGAGCAGTACTTC. This encodes CASSPPMTAYEQYF.

CDR3 protein: CASTIYVGSHGYTF. The DNA of the CDR3 is TGTGCCAGTACCATCTACGTGGGGTCTCATGGCTACACCTTC. The chain is built from TRBV19 and TRBJ1-2, with D unresolved. This CDR3 is 14 amino acids long. Trimming shortened V by 7 bases and J by 6 bases, and 18 bases separated the two germline ends. Per the germline V gene, CDR1 is LNHDA and CDR2 is SQIVND (reference sequence).

In nucleotides, the CDR3 is TGTGCCAGCAGTTCCCCACGAACAGGGGGTATCCCCCAGCATTTT. Its protein product is CASSSPRTGGIPQHF. The V call is TRBV6-5, the J call TRBJ1-5, with 8 bases aligning to TRBD1. V shed 4 bases and J 10 bases; nucleotides not matched to a gene: 12. The CDR3 runs to 15 residues. Germline CDR1 reads MNHEY; CDR2 reads SVGAGI.

The chain has TRBV15 and TRBJ1-2; no firm D call. V lost 3 bases and J 3 bases, leaving 8 bases between the germline ends. This CDR3 is 13 amino acids long. Looked up from germline, CDR1 is LNHNV and CDR2 is YYDKDF (reference sequence). CDR3 bases: TGTGCCACCAGCAGTGATCTTGACTATGGCTACACCTTC. Its translation: CATSSDLDYGYTF.

This chain links TRBV5-6 with TRBJ1-3, with D uncertain. V was pared by 5 bases and J by 1 base, with 10 bases between. The CDR3 loop spans 14 amino acids. The germline V gene has CDR1 SGHDT and CDR2 YYEEEE. The CDR3 DNA reads as TGTGCCAGCAGGACGGTTAAGTCTGGAAACACCATATATTTT. Translation gives CASRTVKSGNTIYF.

The V and J genes are TRBV3-1 (or the pseudogene TRBV3-2) and TRBJ2-1, with unresolved D. The CDR3 contains 14 residues. CDR1 and CDR2 from the germline V gene are LGHDT and YNNKEL (reference sequence). The V and J ends lost 0 bases and 8 bases respectively, with 11 bases between them. As DNA, the CDR3 is TGTGCCAGCAGCCAAGATTCAGTTAGCCATGAGCAGTTCTTC. Residues: CASSQDSVSHEQFF.

The rearrangement uses TRBV9 and TRBJ2-7; 9 nucleotides line up with TRBD1. CDR3 length: 15 amino acids. Germline values: CDR1 SGDLS, CDR2 YYNGEE. J lost 3 bases, V lost 0 bases, and 4 bases had no gene match. CDR3 loop: CASSVASGQGYEQYF. The CDR3 DNA reads TGTGCCAGCAGCGTAGCGTCGGGACAGGGCTACGAGCAGTACTTC.

The V gene is TRBV3-1 (or the pseudogene TRBV3-2), the J gene TRBJ2-1; D could derive from TRBD1 or TRBD2 (5 bases each). The germline V gene encodes CDR1 LGHDT and CDR2 YNNKEL (reference sequence). CDR3 length equals 14 residues. Trimming shortened V by 4 bases and J by 11 bases, and 18 bases separated the two germline ends. Written as DNA, the CDR3 is TGTGCCAGCAGCCGGGACGGAATCACAATGAAGCAGTTCTTC. This gives the protein CASSRDGITMKQFF.

This rearrangement joins TRBV7-9 to TRBJ1-2; 10 nucleotides agree with TRBD1. V gave up 4 bases and J gave up 0 bases; unmatched junction bases: 8. CDR1 SEHNR and CDR2 FQNEAQ come from the germline V gene (reference sequence). This CDR3 has 17 residues. The CDR3 protein is CASSSTGTGDANYGYTF. The CDR3, as DNA: TGTGCCAGCAGCTCGACCGGGACAGGGGACGCTAACTATGGCTACACCTTC.